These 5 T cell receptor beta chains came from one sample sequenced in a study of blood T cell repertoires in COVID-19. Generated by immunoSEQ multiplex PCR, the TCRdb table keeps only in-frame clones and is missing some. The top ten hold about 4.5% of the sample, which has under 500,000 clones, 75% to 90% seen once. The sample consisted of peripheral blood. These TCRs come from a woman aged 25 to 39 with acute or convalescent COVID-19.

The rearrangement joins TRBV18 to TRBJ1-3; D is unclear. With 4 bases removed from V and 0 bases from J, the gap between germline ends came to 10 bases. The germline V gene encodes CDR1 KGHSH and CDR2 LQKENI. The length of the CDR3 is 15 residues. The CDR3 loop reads CASSLSFSSGNTIYF. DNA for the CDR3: TGTGCCAGCTCACTCTCATTTAGCTCTGGAAACACCATATATTTT.

The CDR3 coding sequence is TGTGCCAGCAGTTTTAGACTTCCAGCGGGGGGGCCGAATGAGCAGTTCTTC. Protein: CASSFRLPAGGPNEQFF. This chain joins TRBV6-2 or TRBV6-3 and TRBJ2-1; 10 positions agree with TRBD2. Germline CDR1 reads MNHEY; CDR2 reads SVGEGT. J gave up 7 bases and V 4 bases, and 13 bases lay outside the gene matches. The CDR3 has 17 amino acids.

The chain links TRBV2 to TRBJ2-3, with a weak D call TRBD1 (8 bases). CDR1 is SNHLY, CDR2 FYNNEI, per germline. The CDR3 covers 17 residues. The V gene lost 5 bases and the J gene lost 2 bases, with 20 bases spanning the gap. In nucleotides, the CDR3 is TGTGCCAGCAGTAAAAACCCGACAGGGGACTACACAGATACGCAGTATTTT. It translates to CASSKNPTGDYTDTQYF.

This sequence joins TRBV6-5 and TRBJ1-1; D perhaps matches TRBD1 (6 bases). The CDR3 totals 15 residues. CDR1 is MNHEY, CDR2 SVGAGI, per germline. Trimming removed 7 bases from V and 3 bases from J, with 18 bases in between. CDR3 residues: CASMSTGSVDTEAFF. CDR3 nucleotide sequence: TGTGCCAGCATGTCCACAGGGTCAGTTGACACTGAAGCTTTCTTT.

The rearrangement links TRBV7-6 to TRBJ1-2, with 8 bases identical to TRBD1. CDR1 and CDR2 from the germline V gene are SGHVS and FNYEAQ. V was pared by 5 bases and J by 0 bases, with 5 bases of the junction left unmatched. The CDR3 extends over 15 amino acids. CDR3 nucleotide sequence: TGTGCCAGCAGCCGAGGGACAGGAACTAACTATGGCTACACCTTC. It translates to CASSRGTGTNYGYTF. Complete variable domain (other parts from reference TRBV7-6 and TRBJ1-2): GAGVSQSPRYKVTKRGQDVALRCDPISGHVSLYWYRQALGQGPEFLTYFNYEAQQDKSGLPNDRFSAERPEGSISTLTIQRTEQRDSAMYRCASSRGTGTNYGYTFGSGTRLTVV.